The following is a T cell receptor beta chain sequence with its context. Each donor's blood draw was 8.5 to 10 milliliters of peripheral blood. Each sample had at least 6 million PBMCs isolated. The use of a sample-barcoded 5' primer and a J-beta primer mix characterized a second PCR of roughly 6 to 11 cycles. MiXCR, applied by TCRdb to the 5' RACE reads, yields one record per CDR3 protein. The sample has 800,000 to 900,000 distinct CDR3 sequences, around 62% seen once. With 6 bases clipped from V and 6 bases from J, the junction kept 6 bases outside the gene matches. Germline V lookup: CDR1 ENHRY, CDR2 SYGVKD. The length of the CDR3 is 14 residues. The record originates from a study of blood T cells in healthy people across ages.

Sequencing used blood. V gene TRBV10-3 combines with J gene TRBJ1-4, with 8 bases identical to TRBD1. The TCR was taken from a man between 25 and 39 years old in good health. The CDR3 DNA is TGTGCCATCAGCCCAGGGGGCGCGGATGAAAAACTGTTTTTT. The encoded protein is CAISPGGADEKLFF.